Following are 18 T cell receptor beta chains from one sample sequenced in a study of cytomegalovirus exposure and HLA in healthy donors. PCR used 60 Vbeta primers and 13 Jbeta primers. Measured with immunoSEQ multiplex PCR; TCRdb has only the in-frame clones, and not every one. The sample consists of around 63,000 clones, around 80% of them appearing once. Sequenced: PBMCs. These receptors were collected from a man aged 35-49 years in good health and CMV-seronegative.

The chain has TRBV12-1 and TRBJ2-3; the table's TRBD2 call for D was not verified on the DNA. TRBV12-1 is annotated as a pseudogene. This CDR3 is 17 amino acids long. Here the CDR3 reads CASSFGYSGREADTQYF. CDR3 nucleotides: TGTGCCAGCAGCTTTGGGTATAGCGGGAGAGAGGCAGATACGCAGTATTTT.

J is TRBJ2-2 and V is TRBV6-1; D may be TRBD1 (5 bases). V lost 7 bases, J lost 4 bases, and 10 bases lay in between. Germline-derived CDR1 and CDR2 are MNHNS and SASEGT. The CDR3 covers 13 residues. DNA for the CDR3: TGTGCCAGCACGACAGCTAGCACCGGGGAGCTGTTTTTT. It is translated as CASTTASTGELFF.

The CDR3 region has the DNA TGTGCCAGCAGCCAGACTAGCGGGGGGGCAGGGTTTATAGATACGCAGTATTTT. This codes for CASSQTSGGAGFIDTQYF. V and J are TRBV5-4 and TRBJ2-3, with 14 nucleotides matching TRBD2. The germline V gene encodes CDR1 SGHNT and CDR2 YYREEE (reference sequence). The CDR3 runs 18 residues. The J segment lost 5 bases and the V segment lost 4 bases, leaving 12 bases of the junction unmatched. The whole variable domain, filled in from reference TRBV5-4 and TRBJ2-3, reads ETGVTQSPTHLIKTRGQQVTLRCSSQSGHNTVSWYQQALGQGPQFIFQYYREEENGRGNFPPRFSGLQFPNYSSELNVNALELDDSALYLCASSQTSGGAGFIDTQYFGPGTRLTVL.

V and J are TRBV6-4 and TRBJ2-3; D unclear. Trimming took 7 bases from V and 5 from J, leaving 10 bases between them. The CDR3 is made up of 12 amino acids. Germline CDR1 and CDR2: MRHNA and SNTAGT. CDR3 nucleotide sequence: TGTGCCAGCACCCCTAGTCGAGATACGCAGTATTTT. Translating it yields CASTPSRDTQYF.

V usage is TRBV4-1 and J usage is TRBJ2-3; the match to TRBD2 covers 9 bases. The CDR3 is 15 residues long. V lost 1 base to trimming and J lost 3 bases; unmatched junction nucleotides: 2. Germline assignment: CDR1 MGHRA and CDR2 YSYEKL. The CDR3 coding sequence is TGCGCCAGCAGCCAAGGACTAGCGGATACAGATACGCAGTATTTT. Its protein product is CASSQGLADTDTQYF.

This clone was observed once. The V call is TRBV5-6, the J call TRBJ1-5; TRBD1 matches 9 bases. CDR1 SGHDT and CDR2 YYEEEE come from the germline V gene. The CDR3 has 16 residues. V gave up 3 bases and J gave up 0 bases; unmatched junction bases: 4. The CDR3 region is CASSSGTGFSNQPQHF. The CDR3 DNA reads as TGTGCCAGCAGCTCCGGGACAGGGTTTAGCAATCAGCCCCAGCATTTT.

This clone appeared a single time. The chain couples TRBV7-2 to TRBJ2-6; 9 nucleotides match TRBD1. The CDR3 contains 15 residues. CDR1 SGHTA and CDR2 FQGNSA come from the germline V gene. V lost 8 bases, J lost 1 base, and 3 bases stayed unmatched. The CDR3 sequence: CASDRGFSGANVLTF. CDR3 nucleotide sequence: TGTGCCAGCGACAGGGGGTTTTCTGGGGCCAACGTCCTGACTTTC.

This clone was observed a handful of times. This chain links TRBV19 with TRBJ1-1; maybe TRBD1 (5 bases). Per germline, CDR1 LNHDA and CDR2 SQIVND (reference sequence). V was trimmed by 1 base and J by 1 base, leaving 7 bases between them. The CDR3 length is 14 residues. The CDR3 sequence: CASSIARENTEAFF. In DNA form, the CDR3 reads TGTGCCAGTAGTATAGCCAGGGAGAACACTGAAGCTTTCTTT. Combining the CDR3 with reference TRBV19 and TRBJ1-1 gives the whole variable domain DGGITQSPKYLFRKEGQNVTLSCEQNLNHDAMYWYRQDPGQGLRLIYYSQIVNDFQKGDIAEGYSVSREKKESFPLTVTSAQKNPTAFYLCASSIARENTEAFFGQGTRLTVV.

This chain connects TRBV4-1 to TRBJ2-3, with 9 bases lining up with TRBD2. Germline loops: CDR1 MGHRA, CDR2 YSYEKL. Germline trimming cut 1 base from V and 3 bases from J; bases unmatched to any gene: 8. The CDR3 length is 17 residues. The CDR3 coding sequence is TGCGCCAGCAGCCAAGTAGCGGGGGTCCCGCCGACAGATACGCAGTATTTT. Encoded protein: CASSQVAGVPPTDTQYF.

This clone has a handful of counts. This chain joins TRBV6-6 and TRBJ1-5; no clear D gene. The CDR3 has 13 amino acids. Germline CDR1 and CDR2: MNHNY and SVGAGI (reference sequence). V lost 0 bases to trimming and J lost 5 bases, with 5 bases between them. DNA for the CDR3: TGTGCCAGCAGTTACTCGCGAGATCAGCCCCAGCATTTT. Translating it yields CASSYSRDQPQHF.

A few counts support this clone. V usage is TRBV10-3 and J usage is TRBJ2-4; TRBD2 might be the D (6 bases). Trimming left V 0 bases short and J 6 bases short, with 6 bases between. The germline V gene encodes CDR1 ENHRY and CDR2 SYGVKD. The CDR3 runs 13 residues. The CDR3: CAISESGGNIQYF. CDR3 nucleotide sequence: TGTGCCATCAGTGAGTCGGGGGGAAACATTCAGTACTTC.

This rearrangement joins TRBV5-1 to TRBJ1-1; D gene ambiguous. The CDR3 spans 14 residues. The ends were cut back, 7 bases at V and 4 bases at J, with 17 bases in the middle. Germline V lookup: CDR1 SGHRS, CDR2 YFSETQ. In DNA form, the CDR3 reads TGCGCCAGCTCTTTTGGGGAGTGGTCCACTGAAGCTTTCTTT. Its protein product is CASSFGEWSTEAFF.

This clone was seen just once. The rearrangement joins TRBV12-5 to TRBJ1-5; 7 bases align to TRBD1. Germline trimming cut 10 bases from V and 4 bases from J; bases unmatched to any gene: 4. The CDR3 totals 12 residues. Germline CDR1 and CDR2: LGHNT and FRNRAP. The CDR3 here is CATDRANQPQHF. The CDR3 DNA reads TGTGCTACCGACAGGGCTAATCAGCCCCAGCATTTT.

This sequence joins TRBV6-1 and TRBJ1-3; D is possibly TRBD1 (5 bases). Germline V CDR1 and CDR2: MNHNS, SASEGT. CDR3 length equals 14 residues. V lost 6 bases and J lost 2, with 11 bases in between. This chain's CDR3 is CASSPEGPGNTIYF. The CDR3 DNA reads TGTGCCAGCAGCCCGGAGGGGCCTGGAAACACCATATATTTT.

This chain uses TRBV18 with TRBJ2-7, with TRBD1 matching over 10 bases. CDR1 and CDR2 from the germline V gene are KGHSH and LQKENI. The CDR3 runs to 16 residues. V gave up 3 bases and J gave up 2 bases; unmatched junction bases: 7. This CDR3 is CASSPDGTGVAYEQYF. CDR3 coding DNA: TGTGCCAGCTCACCTGACGGGACAGGGGTTGCCTACGAGCAGTACTTC.

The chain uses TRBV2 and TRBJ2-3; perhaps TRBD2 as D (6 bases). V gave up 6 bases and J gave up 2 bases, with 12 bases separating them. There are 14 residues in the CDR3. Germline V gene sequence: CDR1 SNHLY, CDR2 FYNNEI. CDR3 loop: CASSRLGLTDTQYF. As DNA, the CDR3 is TGTGCCAGCAGCCGACTAGGCCTCACAGATACGCAGTATTTT.

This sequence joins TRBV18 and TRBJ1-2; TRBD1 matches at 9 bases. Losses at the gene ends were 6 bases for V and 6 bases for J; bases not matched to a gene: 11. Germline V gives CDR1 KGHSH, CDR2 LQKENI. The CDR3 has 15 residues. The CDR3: CASSRGTGNWDGYTF. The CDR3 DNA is TGTGCCAGCTCGCGGGGGACAGGGAATTGGGATGGCTACACCTTC.

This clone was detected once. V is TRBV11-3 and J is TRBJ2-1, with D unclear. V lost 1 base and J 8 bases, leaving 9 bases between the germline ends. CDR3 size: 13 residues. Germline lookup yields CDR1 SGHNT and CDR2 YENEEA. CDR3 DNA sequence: TGTGCCAGCAGCTTAGCGGCTAGTCATGAGCAGTTCTTC. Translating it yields CASSLAASHEQFF. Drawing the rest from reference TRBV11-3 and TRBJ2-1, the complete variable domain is EAGVVQSPRYKIIEKKQPVAFWCNPISGHNTLYWYLQNLGQGPELLIRYENEEAVDDSQLPKDRFSAERLKGVDSTLKIQPAELGDSAVYLCASSLAASHEQFFGPGTRLTVL.